The source of this T cell receptor beta chain is a study of liver allograft versus peripheral blood T cells. Study-wide background: Recipients' peripheral blood supplied the T cell receptor repertoires against which those in transplanted livers were compared.

Study results and limitations: Repertoires found inside liver allografts reportedly differed from T cell receptor repertoires in peripheral blood.

This clonotype was observed a handful of times. Its antigen is currently unknown. Trimming took off 0 bases at V and 11 bases at J, with 11 bases between the two ends. The CDR3 extends over 12 amino acids. Germline CDR1 reads SGHDT; CDR2 reads YYEEEE. From the reads, TCRdb called clonotypes with MiXCR, one entry per CDR3 protein. The sample holds some 9,000 distinct CDR3 sequences, 19% seen once. This chain connects TRBV5-6 to TRBJ1-1; D remains ambiguous. The TCR was taken from a human patient who had a liver transplant. Part of the T cells may come from the graft donor. For the CDR3, the DNA is TGTGCCAGCAGCTTGGAAGGAAGATACGCTTTCTTT. Residues: CASSLEGRYAFF. The full variable domain, with the rest looked up from reference TRBV5-6 and TRBJ1-1, is DAGVTQSPTHLIKTRGQQVTLRCSPKSGHDTVSWYQQALGQGPQFIFQYYEEEERQRGNFPDRFSGHQFPNYSSELNVNALLLGDSALYLCASSLEGRYAFFGQGTRLTVV.